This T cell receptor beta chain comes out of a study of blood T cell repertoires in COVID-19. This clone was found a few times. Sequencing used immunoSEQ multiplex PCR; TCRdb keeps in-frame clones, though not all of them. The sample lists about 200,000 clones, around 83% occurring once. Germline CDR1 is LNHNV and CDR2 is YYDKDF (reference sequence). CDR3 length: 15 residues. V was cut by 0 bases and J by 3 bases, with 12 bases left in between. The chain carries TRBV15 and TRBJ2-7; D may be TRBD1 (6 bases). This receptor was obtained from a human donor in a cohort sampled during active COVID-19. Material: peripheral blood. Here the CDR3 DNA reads TGTGCCACCAGCAGAGACAATGAAGGGGGCTACGAGCAGTACTTC. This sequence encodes CATSRDNEGGYEQYF.